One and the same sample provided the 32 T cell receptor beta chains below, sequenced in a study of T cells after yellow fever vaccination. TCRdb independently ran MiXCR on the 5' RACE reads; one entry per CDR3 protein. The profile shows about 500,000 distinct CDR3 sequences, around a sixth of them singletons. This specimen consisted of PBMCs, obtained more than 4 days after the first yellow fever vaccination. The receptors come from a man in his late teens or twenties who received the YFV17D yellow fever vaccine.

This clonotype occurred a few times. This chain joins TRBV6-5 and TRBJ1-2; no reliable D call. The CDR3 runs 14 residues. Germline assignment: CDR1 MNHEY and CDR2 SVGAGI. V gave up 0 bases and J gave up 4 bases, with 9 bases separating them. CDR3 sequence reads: CASSYSQTGYGYTF. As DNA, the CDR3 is TGTGCCAGCAGTTACTCACAAACCGGCTATGGCTACACCTTC.

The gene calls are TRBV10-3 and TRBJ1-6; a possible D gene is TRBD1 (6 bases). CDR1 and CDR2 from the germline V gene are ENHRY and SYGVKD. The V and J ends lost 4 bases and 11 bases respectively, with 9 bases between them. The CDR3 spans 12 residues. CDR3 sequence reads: CAISARGAPLHF. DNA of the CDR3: TGTGCCATCAGTGCGAGGGGGGCACCCCTCCACTTT.

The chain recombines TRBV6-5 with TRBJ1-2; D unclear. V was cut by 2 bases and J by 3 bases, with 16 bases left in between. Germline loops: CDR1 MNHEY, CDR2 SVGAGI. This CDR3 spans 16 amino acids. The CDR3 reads CASSYNKLGGDYGYTF. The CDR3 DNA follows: TGTGCCAGCAGTTACAACAAGCTCGGCGGGGACTATGGCTACACCTTC.

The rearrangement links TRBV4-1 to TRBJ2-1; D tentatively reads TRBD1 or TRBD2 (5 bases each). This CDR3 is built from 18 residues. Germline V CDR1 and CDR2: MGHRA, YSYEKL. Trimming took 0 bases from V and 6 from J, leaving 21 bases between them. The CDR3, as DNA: TGCGCCAGCAGCCAAGAACGGGGCTGGGGCAAAGGGTCCAATGAGCAGTTCTTC. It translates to CASSQERGWGKGSNEQFF.

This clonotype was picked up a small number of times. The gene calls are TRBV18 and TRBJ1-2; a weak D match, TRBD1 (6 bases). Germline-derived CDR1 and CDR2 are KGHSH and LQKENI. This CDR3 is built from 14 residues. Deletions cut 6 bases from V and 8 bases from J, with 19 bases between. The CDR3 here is CASSARQAVGGYTF. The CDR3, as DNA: TGTGCCAGCTCCGCAAGACAGGCGGTAGGAGGCTACACCTTC.

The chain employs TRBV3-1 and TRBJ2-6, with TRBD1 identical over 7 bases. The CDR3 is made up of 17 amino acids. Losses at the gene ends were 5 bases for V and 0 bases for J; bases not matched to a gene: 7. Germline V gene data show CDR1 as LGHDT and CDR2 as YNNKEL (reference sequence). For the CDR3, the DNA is TGTGCCAGCAGCAAGCAGGGGGTGCACTCTGGGGCCAACGTCCTGACTTTC. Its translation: CASSKQGVHSGANVLTF.

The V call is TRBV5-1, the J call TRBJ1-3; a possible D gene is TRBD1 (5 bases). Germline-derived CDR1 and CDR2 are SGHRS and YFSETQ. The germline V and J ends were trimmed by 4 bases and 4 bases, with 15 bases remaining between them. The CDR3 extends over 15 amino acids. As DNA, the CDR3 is TGCGCCAGCAGCACGGACGGGGGTCCAGGAAACACCATATATTTT. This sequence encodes CASSTDGGPGNTIYF.

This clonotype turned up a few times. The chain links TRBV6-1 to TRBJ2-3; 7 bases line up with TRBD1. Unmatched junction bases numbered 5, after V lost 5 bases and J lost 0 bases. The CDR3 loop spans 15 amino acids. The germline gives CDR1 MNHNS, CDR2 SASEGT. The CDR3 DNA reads TGTGCCAGCAGTATCCAGGGACAGAGCACAGATACGCAGTATTTT. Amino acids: CASSIQGQSTDTQYF.

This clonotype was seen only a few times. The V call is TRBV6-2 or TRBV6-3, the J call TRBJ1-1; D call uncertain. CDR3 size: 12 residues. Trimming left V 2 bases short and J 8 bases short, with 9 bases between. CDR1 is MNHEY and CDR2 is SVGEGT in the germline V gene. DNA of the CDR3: TGTGCCAGCAGTTACGGGCAGAGAGAAGCTTTCTTT. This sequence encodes CASSYGQREAFF.

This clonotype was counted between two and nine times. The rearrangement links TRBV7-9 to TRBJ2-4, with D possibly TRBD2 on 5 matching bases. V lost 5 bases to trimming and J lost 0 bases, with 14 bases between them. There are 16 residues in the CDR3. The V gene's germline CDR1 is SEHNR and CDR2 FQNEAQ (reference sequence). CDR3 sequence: CASSGPEALAKNIQYF. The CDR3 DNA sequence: TGTGCCAGCAGCGGGCCGGAGGCGCTAGCCAAAAACATTCAGTACTTC.

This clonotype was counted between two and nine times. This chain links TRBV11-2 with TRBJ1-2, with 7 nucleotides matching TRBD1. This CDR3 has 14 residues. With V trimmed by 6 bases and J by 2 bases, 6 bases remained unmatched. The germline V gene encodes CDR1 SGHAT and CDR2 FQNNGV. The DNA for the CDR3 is TGTGCCAGCAGACGGACAGGCACCAACTATGGCTACACCTTC. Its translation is CASRRTGTNYGYTF.

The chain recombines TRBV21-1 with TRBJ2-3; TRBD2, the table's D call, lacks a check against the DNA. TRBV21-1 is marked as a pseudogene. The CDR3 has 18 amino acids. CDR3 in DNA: TGTGCCAGCAGCAAAGGAAAGGTAGCGGGGGCCCCCACAGATACGCAGTATTTT. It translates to CASSKGKVAGAPTDTQYF.

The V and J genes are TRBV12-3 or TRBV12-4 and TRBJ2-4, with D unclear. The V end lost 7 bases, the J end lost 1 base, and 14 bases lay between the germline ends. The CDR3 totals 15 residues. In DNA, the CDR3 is TGTGCCAGCAATGGACCCCTTGGGGCCAAAAACATTCAGTACTTC. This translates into CASNGPLGAKNIQYF.

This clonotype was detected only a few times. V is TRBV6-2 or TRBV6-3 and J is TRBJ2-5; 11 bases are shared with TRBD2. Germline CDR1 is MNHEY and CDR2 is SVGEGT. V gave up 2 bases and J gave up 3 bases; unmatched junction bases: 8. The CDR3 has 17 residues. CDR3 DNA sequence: TGTGCCAGCAGTTACCCCTTAGCGGGGGGGACGAAAGAGACCCAGTACTTC. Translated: CASSYPLAGGTKETQYF.

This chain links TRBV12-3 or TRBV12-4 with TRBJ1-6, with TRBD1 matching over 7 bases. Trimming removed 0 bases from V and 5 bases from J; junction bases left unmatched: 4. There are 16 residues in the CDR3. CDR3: CASSLAQGVHNSPLHF. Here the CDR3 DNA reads TGTGCCAGCAGTTTAGCGCAGGGGGTCCATAATTCACCCCTCCACTTT.

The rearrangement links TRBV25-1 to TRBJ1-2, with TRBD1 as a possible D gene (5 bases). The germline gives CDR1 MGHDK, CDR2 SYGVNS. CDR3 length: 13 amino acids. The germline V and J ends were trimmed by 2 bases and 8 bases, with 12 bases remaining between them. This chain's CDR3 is CASSEGGIIGYTF. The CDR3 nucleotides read TGTGCCAGCAGTGAAGGGGGGATCATCGGCTACACCTTC.

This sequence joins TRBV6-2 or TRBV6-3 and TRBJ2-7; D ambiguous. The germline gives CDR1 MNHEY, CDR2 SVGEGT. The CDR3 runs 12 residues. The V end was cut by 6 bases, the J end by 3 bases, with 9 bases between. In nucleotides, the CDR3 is TGTGCCAGCAGAAATACCAGCTACGAGCAGTACGTC. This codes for CASRNTSYEQYV.

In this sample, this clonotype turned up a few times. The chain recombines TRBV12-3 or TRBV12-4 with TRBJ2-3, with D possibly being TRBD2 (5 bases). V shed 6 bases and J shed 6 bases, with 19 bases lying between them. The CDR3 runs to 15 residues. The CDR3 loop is CASRRIRASGDTQYF. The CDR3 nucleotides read TGTGCCAGCAGGAGGATCCGGGCCTCGGGGGATACGCAGTATTTT.

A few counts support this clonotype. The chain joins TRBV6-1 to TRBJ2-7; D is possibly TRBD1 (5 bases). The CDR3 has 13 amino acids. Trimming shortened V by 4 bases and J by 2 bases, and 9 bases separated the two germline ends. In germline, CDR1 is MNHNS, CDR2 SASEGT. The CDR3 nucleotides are TGTGCCAGCAGTGCAGACAGAACCTACGAGCAGTACGTC. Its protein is CASSADRTYEQYV.

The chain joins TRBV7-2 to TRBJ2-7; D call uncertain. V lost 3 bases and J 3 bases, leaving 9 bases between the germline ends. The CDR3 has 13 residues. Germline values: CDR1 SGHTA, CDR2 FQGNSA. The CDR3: CASSLWAYYEQYV. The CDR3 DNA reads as TGTGCCAGCAGCTTGTGGGCCTACTACGAGCAGTACGTC.

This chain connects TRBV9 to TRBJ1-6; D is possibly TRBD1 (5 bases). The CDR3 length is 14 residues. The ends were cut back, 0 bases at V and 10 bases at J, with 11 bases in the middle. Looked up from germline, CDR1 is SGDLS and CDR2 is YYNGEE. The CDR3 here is CASSVAGQLSPLHF. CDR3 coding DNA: TGTGCCAGCAGCGTAGCAGGACAACTGTCACCCCTCCACTTT.

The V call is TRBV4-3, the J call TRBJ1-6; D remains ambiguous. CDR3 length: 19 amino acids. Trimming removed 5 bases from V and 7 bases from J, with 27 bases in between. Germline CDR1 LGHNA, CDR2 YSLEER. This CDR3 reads CASSFRRLGHSLENSPLHF. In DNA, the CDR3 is TGCGCCAGCAGCTTTCGACGTCTGGGCCATTCCCTCGAGAATTCACCCCTCCACTTT.

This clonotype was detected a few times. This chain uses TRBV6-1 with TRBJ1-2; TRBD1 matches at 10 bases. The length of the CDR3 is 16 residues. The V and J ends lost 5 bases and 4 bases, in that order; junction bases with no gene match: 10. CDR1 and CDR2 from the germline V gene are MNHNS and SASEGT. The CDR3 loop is CASSKGQGPIPYGYTF. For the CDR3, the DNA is TGTGCCAGCAGTAAGGGACAGGGGCCGATCCCCTATGGCTACACCTTC.

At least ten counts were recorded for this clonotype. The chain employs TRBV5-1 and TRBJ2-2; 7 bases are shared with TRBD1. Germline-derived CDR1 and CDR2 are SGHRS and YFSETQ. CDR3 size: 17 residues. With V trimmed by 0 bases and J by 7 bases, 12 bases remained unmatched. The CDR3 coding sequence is TGCGCCAGCAGCTTGGCCCCGACAGGGCGCGCCGTCGGGGAGCTGTTTTTT. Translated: CASSLAPTGRAVGELFF.

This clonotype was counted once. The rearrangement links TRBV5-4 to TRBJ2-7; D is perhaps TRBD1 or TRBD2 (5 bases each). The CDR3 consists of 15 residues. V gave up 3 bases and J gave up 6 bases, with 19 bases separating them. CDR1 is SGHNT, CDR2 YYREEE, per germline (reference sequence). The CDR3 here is CASSSGIGAYSEQYV. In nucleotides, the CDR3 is TGTGCCAGCAGCTCCGGCATCGGGGCTTACTCCGAGCAGTACGTC.

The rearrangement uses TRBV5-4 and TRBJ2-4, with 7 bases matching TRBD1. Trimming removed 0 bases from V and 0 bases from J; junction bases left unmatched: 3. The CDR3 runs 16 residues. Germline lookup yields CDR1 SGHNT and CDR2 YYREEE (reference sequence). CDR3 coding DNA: TGTGCCAGCAGCTTGGATCGGACAGGAGCCAAAAACATTCAGTACTTC. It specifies CASSLDRTGAKNIQYF.

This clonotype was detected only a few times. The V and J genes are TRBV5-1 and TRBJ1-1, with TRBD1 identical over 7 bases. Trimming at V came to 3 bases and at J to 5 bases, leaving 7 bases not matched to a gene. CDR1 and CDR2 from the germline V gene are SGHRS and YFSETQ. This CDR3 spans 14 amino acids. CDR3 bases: TGCGCCAGCAGCTGGCAGACAGGGATTACTGAAGCTTTCTTT. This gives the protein CASSWQTGITEAFF. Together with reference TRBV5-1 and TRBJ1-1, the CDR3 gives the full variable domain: KAGVTQTPRYLIKTRGQQVTLSCSPISGHRSVSWYQQTPGQGLQFLFEYFSETQRNKGNFPGRFSGRQFSNSRSEMNVSTLELGDSALYLCASSWQTGITEAFFGQGTRLTVV.

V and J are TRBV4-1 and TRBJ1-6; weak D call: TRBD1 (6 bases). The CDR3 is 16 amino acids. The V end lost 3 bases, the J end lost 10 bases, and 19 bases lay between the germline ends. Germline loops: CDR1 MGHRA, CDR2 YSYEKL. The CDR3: CASSQYRNRVDSPLHF. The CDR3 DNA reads TGCGCCAGCAGCCAGTATCGGAACAGGGTTGACTCACCCCTCCACTTT.

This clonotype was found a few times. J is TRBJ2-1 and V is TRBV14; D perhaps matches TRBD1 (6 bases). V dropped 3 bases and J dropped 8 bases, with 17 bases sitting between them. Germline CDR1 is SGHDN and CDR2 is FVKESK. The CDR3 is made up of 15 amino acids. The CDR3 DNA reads TGTGCCAGCAGCCATAGAATAACAGGGCTTGATGAGCAGTTCTTC. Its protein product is CASSHRITGLDEQFF. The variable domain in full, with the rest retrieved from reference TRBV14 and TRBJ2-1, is EAGVTQFPSHSVIEKGQTVTLRCDPISGHDNLYWYRRVMGKEIKFLLHFVKESKQDESGMPNNRFLAERTGGTYSTLKVQPAELEDSGVYFCASSHRITGLDEQFFGPGTRLTVL.

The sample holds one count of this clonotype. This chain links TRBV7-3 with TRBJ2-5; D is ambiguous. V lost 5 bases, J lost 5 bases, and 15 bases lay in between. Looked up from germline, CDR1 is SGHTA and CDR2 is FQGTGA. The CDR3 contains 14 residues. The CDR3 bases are TGTGCCAGCAGCCCTTTAGGATCGGAGGAGACCCAGTACTTC. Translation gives CASSPLGSEETQYF.

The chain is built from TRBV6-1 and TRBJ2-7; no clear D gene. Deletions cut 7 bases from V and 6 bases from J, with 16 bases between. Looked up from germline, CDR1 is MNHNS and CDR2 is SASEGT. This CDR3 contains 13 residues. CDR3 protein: CASNPTNTPEQYF. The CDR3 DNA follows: TGTGCCAGCAACCCGACCAATACCCCCGAGCAGTACTTC.

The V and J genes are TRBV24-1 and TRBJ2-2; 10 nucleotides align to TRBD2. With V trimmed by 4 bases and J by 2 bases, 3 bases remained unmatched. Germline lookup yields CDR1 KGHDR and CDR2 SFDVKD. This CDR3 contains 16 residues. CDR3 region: CATSETSGENTGELFF. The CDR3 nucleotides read TGTGCCACCAGTGAAACTAGCGGGGAAAACACCGGGGAGCTGTTTTTT.